The present TCR beta chain was sequenced within a study of blood T cell repertoires in COVID-19. From germline, CDR1 is MNHEY and CDR2 SVGAGI. The V gene end was trimmed by 7 bases and the J gene end by 4 bases; junction bases not matched to a gene: 12. CDR3 length: 15 amino acids. Data came from immunoSEQ multiplex PCR; TCRdb stores just in-frame clones and leaves some out. The table shows some 250,000 clones, with 80% to 85% occurring only once. The rearrangement joins TRBV6-5 to TRBJ1-1, with 7 bases that match TRBD1. This TCR was recovered from a man in his fifties or sixties with active or convalescent COVID-19. The sample comprised peripheral blood. The CDR3 loop reads CASTRGATGATEAFF. The DNA of the CDR3 is TGTGCCAGCACCAGAGGAGCTACAGGGGCCACTGAAGCTTTCTTT.